This TCR beta chain was sequenced during a study of blood T cells in healthy people across ages. Study-wide results and limits: Comparison with aged donors showed that long-lived donors had more naive CD4+ cells and higher diversity.

As to this clonotype: Its antigen is not known.

Each sample had at least 6.5 million PBMCs isolated. It was with a sample-barcoded 5' primer and a J-beta primer mix that a second PCR of roughly 7 to 12 cycles was run. A minimum of 2.5 million CDR3-containing paired-end reads was obtained for each sample. MiXCR, run by TCRdb on the 5' RACE reads, gives a single entry per CDR3 protein. The sample holds 1,500,000 or so distinct CDR3 sequences, approximately 59% seen once. The CDR3 consists of 15 residues. Trimming took 1 base from V and 10 from J, leaving 16 bases between them. The germline gives CDR1 SEHNR, CDR2 FQNEAQ (reference sequence). This TCR was sampled from a man aged 18 to 29 in good health. The V gene is TRBV7-9, the J gene TRBJ1-4; D ambiguous. What was sequenced was blood. In DNA form, the CDR3 reads TGTGCCAGCAGCTTAGTAAGCGACCAAGGAGGAAAACTGTTTTTT. Its protein product is CASSLVSDQGGKLFF. Combining the CDR3 with reference TRBV7-9 and TRBJ1-4 gives the whole variable domain DTGVSQNPRHKITKRGQNVTFRCDPISEHNRLYWYRQTLGQGPEFLTYFQNEAQLEKSRLLSDRFSAERPKGSFSTLEIQRTEQGDSAMYLCASSLVSDQGGKLFFGSGTQLSVL.